The sequence of this T cell receptor beta chain was determined in a study of OX40 agonist ivuxolimab in advanced cancers. About the study: Patients achieving partial responses numbered three: one hepatocellular carcinoma case and two cutaneous melanoma cases.

Germline-derived CDR1 and CDR2 are SGHAT and FQDESV (reference sequence). The CDR3 length is 14 residues. Trimming cost V 5 bases and J 2 bases, with 12 bases left between them. In this sample, this clone turned up a few times. Produced via immunoSEQ multiplex PCR; TCRdb's table is partial and in-frame only. This table has 60,000 or so clones, around 78% appearing once. This TCR came from an adult with an advanced solid tumor such as melanoma, head and neck, liver or kidney cancer. The source material was CD4+ or CD8+ T cells sorted from blood, sampled in a trial of the OX40 agonist ivuxolimab. This chain uses TRBV11-1 with TRBJ1-2; D is unresolved. The CDR3 coding sequence is TGTGCCAGCAGCGTAAGTCGGGCGAACTATGGCTACACCTTC. It specifies CASSVSRANYGYTF. The full variable domain, rest sourced from reference TRBV11-1 and TRBJ1-2, is EAEVAQSPRYKITEKSQAVAFWCDPISGHATLYWYRQILGQGPELLVQFQDESVVDDSQLPKDRFSAERLKGVDSTLKIQPAELGDSAMYLCASSVSRANYGYTFGSGTRLTVV.